These 31 T cell receptor beta chains came from one sample sequenced in a study of cytomegalovirus exposure and HLA in healthy donors. 13 Jbeta primers and 60 Vbeta primers were used for the PCR. Profiling relied on immunoSEQ multiplex PCR, and the TCRdb table lists in-frame clones only, not all of them. The sample contains about 190,000 clones, roughly 77% of which appear only once. Sequenced: PBMCs. These TCRs come from a woman aged 25 to 45 in good health and CMV-seropositive.

The CDR3 reads CASNPGQGSGDTQYF. CDR3 nucleotide sequence: TGTGCCAGTAATCCGGGACAGGGGAGTGGAGATACGCAGTATTTT. The rearrangement uses TRBV19 and TRBJ2-3, with TRBD1 matching 10 bases. Germline CDR1 LNHDA, CDR2 SQIVND (reference sequence). V trimming: 7 bases; J trimming: 5 bases; junction bases outside the gene matches: 9. This CDR3 contains 15 residues.

The chain carries TRBV2 and TRBJ1-2; 8 nucleotides line up with TRBD1. CDR1 is SNHLY, CDR2 FYNNEI, per germline. V gave up 6 bases and J gave up 0 bases; unmatched junction bases: 3. There are 14 residues in the CDR3. The CDR3 DNA follows: TGTGCCAGCAGGCAGGGGGCGGCTAACTATGGCTACACCTTC. Its protein is CASRQGAANYGYTF.

This clone was observed a few times. The chain recombines TRBV5-6 with TRBJ2-1, with D perhaps matching TRBD1 (6 bases). The CDR3 length is 14 residues. V lost 3 bases to trimming and J lost 9 bases, with 16 bases between them. The germline gives CDR1 SGHDT, CDR2 YYEEEE. The CDR3 is CASSWTVDSGEQFF. The CDR3 bases are TGTGCCAGCAGCTGGACCGTGGACAGTGGTGAGCAGTTCTTC.

The V call is TRBV28, the J call TRBJ2-1, with 7 bases aligning to TRBD1. The CDR3 has 14 residues. V dropped 3 bases and J dropped 10; count of bases not matched to a gene: 9. The germline V gene encodes CDR1 MDHEN and CDR2 SYDVKM. The CDR3 here is CASSFRGIRAEQFF. The CDR3, as DNA: TGTGCCAGCAGTTTCAGGGGGATAAGAGCCGAGCAGTTCTTC. Combining the CDR3 with reference TRBV28 and TRBJ2-1 gives the whole variable domain DVKVTQSSRYLVKRTGEKVFLECVQDMDHENMFWYRQDPGLGLRLIYFSYDVKMKEKGDIPEGYSVSREKKERFSLILESASTNQTSMYLCASSFRGIRAEQFFGPGTRLTVL.

The chain recombines TRBV4-2 with TRBJ2-1; the match to TRBD2 covers 11 bases. The CDR3 is 15 amino acids. The J segment lost 4 bases and the V segment lost 6 bases, leaving 5 bases of the junction unmatched. In germline, CDR1 is LGHNA, CDR2 YNFKEQ. The CDR3 loop reads CASSSGLAEYNEQFF. The CDR3, as DNA: TGTGCCAGCAGTTCGGGACTAGCGGAGTACAATGAGCAGTTCTTC.

The chain has TRBV6-5 and TRBJ2-1, with D perhaps TRBD1 (6 bases). Germline assignment: CDR1 MNHEY and CDR2 SVGAGI. Trimming stripped 6 bases from V and 7 bases from J, with 19 bases between. CDR3 length: 15 amino acids. The chain's CDR3 is CASRGQGRGRNEQFF. CDR3 coding DNA: TGTGCCAGCAGGGGTCAGGGGCGTGGCAGGAATGAGCAGTTCTTC.

The rearrangement links TRBV19 to TRBJ2-7; a possible D gene is TRBD2 (5 bases). The CDR3 consists of 18 residues. V was clipped by 1 base and J by 2 bases, with 21 bases between them. Germline V lookup: CDR1 LNHDA, CDR2 SQIVND (reference sequence). The CDR3 sequence is CASSIGPFLSGNTYEQYF. The CDR3, as DNA: TGTGCCAGTAGTATAGGCCCTTTTCTCAGCGGTAATACCTACGAGCAGTACTTC.

The chain carries TRBV5-1 and TRBJ2-7; 10 bases fit TRBD2. J gave up 2 bases and V 4 bases, and 6 bases lay outside the gene matches. The CDR3 is 15 amino acids. In germline, CDR1 is SGHRS, CDR2 YFSETQ. CDR3 DNA sequence: TGCGCCAGCAGCGCCGGGACTAGCGATACCTACGAGCAGTACTTC. Translating it yields CASSAGTSDTYEQYF.

V gene TRBV23-1 combines with J gene TRBJ2-2; the D is unclear. TRBV23-1 is an ORF; its function is uncertain. The CDR3 runs 10 residues. V was cut by 4 bases and J by 8 bases, with 2 bases left in between. This CDR3 is CASSPGELFF. CDR3 DNA sequence: TGCGCCAGCAGTCCGGGGGAGCTGTTTTTT.

The J gene is TRBJ2-7, the V gene TRBV18; D gene uncertain. Germline-derived CDR1 and CDR2 are KGHSH and LQKENI. There are 14 residues in the CDR3. Deletions cut 3 bases from V and 3 bases from J, with 12 bases between. The CDR3 reads CASSPPGLNYEQYF. Here the CDR3 DNA reads TGTGCCAGCTCACCCCCAGGCCTAAACTACGAGCAGTACTTC.

The gene calls are TRBV14 and TRBJ2-3, with 8 bases lining up with TRBD1. CDR1 is SGHDN and CDR2 is FVKESK in the germline V gene. V lost 1 base to trimming and J lost 0 bases; unmatched junction nucleotides: 3. This CDR3 spans 16 amino acids. CDR3 DNA sequence: TGTGCCAGCAGCCAAGGGACAGGGACTAGCACAGATACGCAGTATTTT. Translation: CASSQGTGTSTDTQYF. The full variable domain, rest sourced from reference TRBV14 and TRBJ2-3, is EAGVTQFPSHSVIEKGQTVTLRCDPISGHDNLYWYRRVMGKEIKFLLHFVKESKQDESGMPNNRFLAERTGGTYSTLKVQPAELEDSGVYFCASSQGTGTSTDTQYFGPGTRLTVL.

V usage is TRBV2 and J usage is TRBJ2-1; the D gene is possibly TRBD2 (5 bases). This CDR3 is built from 15 residues. Per germline, CDR1 SNHLY and CDR2 FYNNEI. The V end lost 6 bases, the J end lost 0 bases, and 12 bases lay between the germline ends. This CDR3 reads CASRENRDSYNEQFF. The DNA of the CDR3 is TGTGCCAGCAGAGAGAATCGGGACTCCTACAATGAGCAGTTCTTC.

The chain combines TRBV5-1 with TRBJ2-2; D not certain. The CDR3 has 11 residues. The germline CDR1 and CDR2 sequences are SGHRS and YFSETQ. V was trimmed by 6 bases and J by 6 bases, leaving 6 bases between them. As DNA, the CDR3 is TGCGCCAGCACTGGCCCCGGGGAGCTGTTTTTT. Amino acids: CASTGPGELFF.

V usage is TRBV19 and J usage is TRBJ2-7; a weak D match, TRBD1 (5 bases). V was trimmed by 5 bases and J by 4 bases, leaving 12 bases between them. The CDR3 runs to 13 residues. Germline CDR1 LNHDA, CDR2 SQIVND (reference sequence). The CDR3 DNA reads TGTGCCAGTAGTCCTCGGACAAGATACGAGCAGTACTTC. Residues: CASSPRTRYEQYF.

A few counts support this clone. The chain combines TRBV6-1 with TRBJ2-3; D uncertain. The CDR3 has 15 amino acids. Germline-derived CDR1 and CDR2 are MNHNS and SASEGT. With 1 base removed from V and 4 bases from J, the gap between germline ends came to 12 bases. In DNA, the CDR3 is TGTGCCAGCAGTGAAGAAACAGCCCCGGCAGATACGCAGTATTTT. Its protein is CASSEETAPADTQYF.

This clone was found a few times. The chain couples TRBV7-6 to TRBJ2-7; TRBD1 aligns across 8 bases. This CDR3 contains 14 residues. Germline loops: CDR1 SGHVS, CDR2 FNYEAQ. Trimming removed 1 base from V and 7 bases from J; junction bases left unmatched: 6. Here the CDR3 DNA reads TGTGCCAGCAGCTTAGATCAGGGGGCGCGGGAGCAGTACTTC. This sequence encodes CASSLDQGAREQYF. The entire variable domain, with the rest obtained from reference TRBV7-6 and TRBJ2-7, is as follows: GAGVSQSPRYKVTKRGQDVALRCDPISGHVSLYWYRQALGQGPEFLTYFNYEAQQDKSGLPNDRFSAERPEGSISTLTIQRTEQRDSAMYRCASSLDQGAREQYFGPGTRLTVT.

The rearrangement uses TRBV28 and TRBJ1-1; 9 bases line up with TRBD1. CDR3 size: 15 residues. V lost 6 bases and J lost 0; bases outside the gene matches: 5. Germline lookup yields CDR1 MDHEN and CDR2 SYDVKM. The CDR3 here is CASRERDRVNTEAFF. DNA of the CDR3: TGTGCCAGCAGGGAGAGGGACAGGGTGAACACTGAAGCTTTCTTT.

The chain combines TRBV6-4 with TRBJ1-2; 8 bases are shared with TRBD1. J lost 4 bases, V lost 6 bases, and 4 bases had no gene match. CDR1 is MRHNA, CDR2 SNTAGT, per germline. The CDR3 is 13 amino acids. The chain's CDR3 is CASSPTGAYGYTF. The CDR3 nucleotides are TGTGCCAGCAGCCCGACAGGGGCCTATGGCTACACCTTC.

The gene calls are TRBV5-1 and TRBJ2-1; D remains unclear. CDR1 is SGHRS and CDR2 is YFSETQ in the germline V gene. This CDR3 is 17 amino acids long. Trimming took off 3 bases at V and 5 bases at J, with 21 bases between the two ends. For the CDR3, the DNA is TGCGCCAGCAGCTCGACCGCCAGCTTGACTTCCGACAATGAGCAGTTCTTC. It encodes CASSSTASLTSDNEQFF.

The rearrangement joins TRBV11-2 to TRBJ2-3, with TRBD2 matching 7 bases. Unmatched junction bases numbered 4, after V lost 1 base and J lost 0 bases. The CDR3 consists of 16 residues. Per germline, CDR1 SGHAT and CDR2 FQNNGV. The CDR3 sequence is CASSLVRGSSTDTQYF. CDR3 DNA sequence: TGTGCCAGCAGCTTAGTGCGGGGGAGCAGCACAGATACGCAGTATTTT.

The chain recombines TRBV30 with TRBJ2-5; the D gene is possibly TRBD1 (6 bases). The DNA end favors TRBJ2-7, so the J call may be wrong. Per germline, CDR1 GTSNPN and CDR2 SVGIG (reference sequence). The CDR3 loop spans 14 amino acids. The CDR3 coding sequence is TGTGCCTGGAGTGAAGGGGGAAGGGAATACGAGCAGTACTTC. This sequence encodes CAWSEGGREYEQYF.

The chain has TRBV2 and TRBJ1-4; 8 nucleotides match TRBD1. The V gene end was trimmed by 3 bases and the J gene end by 5 bases; junction bases not matched to a gene: 8. The CDR3 runs to 16 residues. CDR1 SNHLY and CDR2 FYNNEI come from the germline V gene. CDR3 bases: TGTGCCAGCAGTGATACCCCGGACAGGGCGAATGAAAAACTGTTTTTT. Amino acids: CASSDTPDRANEKLFF.

This clone showed up just once. The V gene is TRBV7-9, the J gene TRBJ2-2; possibly TRBD1 for D (5 bases). The CDR3 is 16 residues long. V gave up 5 bases and J gave up 0 bases, with 13 bases separating them. Looked up from germline, CDR1 is SEHNR and CDR2 is FQNEAQ (reference sequence). The CDR3 DNA reads TGTGCCAGCAGCACTTACAGGCCCGCGAACACCGGGGAGCTGTTTTTT. Translation: CASSTYRPANTGELFF.

V and J are TRBV29-1 and TRBJ2-1; D is unclear. Trimming removed 4 bases at V and 7 bases at J, with 11 bases between. CDR3 length: 12 residues. Germline CDR1 reads SQVTM; CDR2 reads ANQGSEA. CDR3 in DNA: TGCAGCGTTGGGGCCTTTATTAATGAGCAGTTCTTC. Translating gives CSVGAFINEQFF.

The genes are TRBV27 and TRBJ2-1, with 13 positions matching TRBD2. This CDR3 contains 16 residues. The V gene's germline CDR1 is MNHEY and CDR2 SMNVEV (reference sequence). V was pared by 6 bases and J by 7 bases, with 9 bases of the junction left unmatched. The CDR3, as DNA: TGTGCCAGCAGACCTTTTGGACTAGCGGGAGTTAATGAGCAGTTCTTC. It is translated as CASRPFGLAGVNEQFF.

The CDR3 nucleotides read TGTGCCAGCCGAGGTGACACCGGGGAGCTGTTTTTT. It translates to CASRGDTGELFF. This rearrangement joins TRBV2 to TRBJ2-2; D gene unclear. This CDR3 is 12 amino acids long. Germline loops: CDR1 SNHLY, CDR2 FYNNEI. The ends were cut back, 8 bases at V and 3 bases at J, with 7 bases in the middle.

This clone was picked up one time. The chain combines TRBV19 with TRBJ2-7, with 8 bases identical to TRBD2. J lost 0 bases, V lost 6 bases, and 4 bases had no gene match. Per the germline V gene, CDR1 is LNHDA and CDR2 is SQIVND (reference sequence). The CDR3 totals 14 residues. The CDR3: CASSTSGTSYEQYF. The CDR3 DNA reads as TGTGCCAGTAGCACTAGCGGAACCTCCTACGAGCAGTACTTC.

V gene TRBV28 combines with J gene TRBJ2-7, with TRBD2 identical over 11 bases. Germline CDR1 reads MDHEN; CDR2 reads SYDVKM. The CDR3 is 16 residues long. V trimming: 5 bases; J trimming: 0 bases; junction bases outside the gene matches: 6. CDR3 bases: TGTGCCAGCAGTCCTATTGGGACTAGCGGCTCCTACGAGCAGTACTTC. This gives the protein CASSPIGTSGSYEQYF.

This chain uses TRBV28 with TRBJ2-1; TRBD2 aligns across 7 bases. This CDR3 region has 16 residues. The V segment lost 2 bases and the J segment 2 bases; nucleotides outside the gene matches: 6. CDR1 is MDHEN and CDR2 is SYDVKM in the germline V gene. In nucleotides, the CDR3 is TGTGCCAGCAGTTTAGGCGGGAGCATCGCCTACAATGAGCAGTTCTTC. Protein sequence: CASSLGGSIAYNEQFF.

This rearrangement joins TRBV12-5 to TRBJ1-1, with 9 nucleotides matching TRBD1. Germline-derived CDR1 and CDR2 are LGHNT and FRNRAP. V gave up 4 bases and J gave up 5 bases; unmatched junction bases: 5. The CDR3 runs 14 residues. CDR3 nucleotide sequence: TGTGCTAGTGGTTACAGGGGGCGCGGGACTGAAGCTTTCTTT. Its translation is CASGYRGRGTEAFF.

As concerns this clone: The junction differs from germline at one of its ends, possibly a read error. This chain connects TRBV27 to TRBJ1-5, with D possibly being TRBD1 (5 bases). Germline CDR1 reads MNHEY; CDR2 reads SMNVEV (reference sequence). The CDR3 runs 14 residues. The CDR3 DNA reads TGTGCCAGCAGTTTTCAGGGCGCAAATCAGCCCCAGCGTTTT. It specifies CASSFQGANQPQRF.